The subject of this entry is one T cell receptor (beta chain). This specimen comes from a study of T cell responses to AZD1222 COVID-19 vaccine. Sequenced by immunoSEQ multiplex PCR; TCRdb stores in-frame clones only, minus some. The top ten clones hold roughly a fifth of a sample with more than 60,000 clones, 85% to 90% of them seen once. V was clipped by 3 bases and J by 0 bases, with 11 bases between them. CDR1 and CDR2 (germline): MNHEY, SVGAGI. The CDR3 runs to 15 residues. The sample here was peripheral blood, taken on day 0 of AZD1222 vaccination. V usage is TRBV6-5 and J usage is TRBJ1-1; no clear D. The source of this sequence is an adult in good health. CDR3 sequence reads: CASSYATVLNTEAFF. The CDR3 nucleotides read TGTGCCAGCAGTTATGCCACGGTTTTGAACACTGAAGCTTTCTTT.